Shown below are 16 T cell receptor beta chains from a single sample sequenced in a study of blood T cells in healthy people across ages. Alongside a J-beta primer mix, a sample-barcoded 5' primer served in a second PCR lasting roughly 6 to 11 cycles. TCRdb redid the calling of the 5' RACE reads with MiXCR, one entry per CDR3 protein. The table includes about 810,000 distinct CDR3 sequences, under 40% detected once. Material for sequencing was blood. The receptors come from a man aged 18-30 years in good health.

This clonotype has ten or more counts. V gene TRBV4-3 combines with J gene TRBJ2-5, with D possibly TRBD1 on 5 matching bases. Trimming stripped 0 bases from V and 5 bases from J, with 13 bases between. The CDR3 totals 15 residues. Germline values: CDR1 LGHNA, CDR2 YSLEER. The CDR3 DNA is TGCGCCAGCAGCCAAGATAGGGGCCCAGTGGAGACCCAGTACTTC. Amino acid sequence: CASSQDRGPVETQYF.

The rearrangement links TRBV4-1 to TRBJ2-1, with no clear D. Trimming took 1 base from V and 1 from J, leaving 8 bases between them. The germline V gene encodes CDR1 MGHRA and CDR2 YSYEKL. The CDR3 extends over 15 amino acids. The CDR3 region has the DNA TGCGCCAGCAGCCAAGGCTGGGGTTCCTACAATGAGCAGTTCTTC. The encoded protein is CASSQGWGSYNEQFF.

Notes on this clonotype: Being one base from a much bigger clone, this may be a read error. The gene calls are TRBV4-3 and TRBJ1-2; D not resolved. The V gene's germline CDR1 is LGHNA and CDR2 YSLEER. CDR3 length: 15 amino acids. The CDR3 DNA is TGCGCCGGCAGCCAAGGTCGCGGCACCTTCTATGGCTACACCTTC. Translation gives CAGSQGRGTFYGYTF.

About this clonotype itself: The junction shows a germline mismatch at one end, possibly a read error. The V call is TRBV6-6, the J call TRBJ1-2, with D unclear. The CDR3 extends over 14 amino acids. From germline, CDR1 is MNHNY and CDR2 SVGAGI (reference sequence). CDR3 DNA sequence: TGTGCCAGCGGTTATCTTCCTGACTCCTATGGCTACACCTTC. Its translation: CASGYLPDSYGYTF.

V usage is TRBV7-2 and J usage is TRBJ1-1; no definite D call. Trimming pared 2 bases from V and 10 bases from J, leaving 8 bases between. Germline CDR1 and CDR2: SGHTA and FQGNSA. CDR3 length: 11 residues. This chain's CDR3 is CASSLISRAFF. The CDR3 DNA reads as TGTGCCAGCAGCTTAATATCGAGAGCTTTCTTT.

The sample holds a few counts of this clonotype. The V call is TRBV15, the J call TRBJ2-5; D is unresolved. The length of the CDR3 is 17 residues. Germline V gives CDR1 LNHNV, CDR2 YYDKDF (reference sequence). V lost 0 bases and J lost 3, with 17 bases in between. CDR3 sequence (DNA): TGTGCCACCAGCAGAGATCGGCCGAGAAGGGCTGAAGAGACCCAGTACTTC. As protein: CATSRDRPRRAEETQYF.

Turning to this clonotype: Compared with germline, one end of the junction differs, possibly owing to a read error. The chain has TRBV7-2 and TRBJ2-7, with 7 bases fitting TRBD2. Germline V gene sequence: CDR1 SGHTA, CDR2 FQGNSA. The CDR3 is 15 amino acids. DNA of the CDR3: TGTGCCAGCAGCCAATTACGAGCGGGGACCTATGAGCAGTACTTC. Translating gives CASSQLRAGTYEQYF. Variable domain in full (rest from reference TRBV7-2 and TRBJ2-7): GAGVSQSPSNKVTEKGKDVELRCDPISGHTALYWYRQSLGQGLEFLIYFQGNSAPDKSGLPSDRFSAERTGGSVSTLTIQRTQQEDSAVYLCASSQLRAGTYEQYFGPGTRLTVT.

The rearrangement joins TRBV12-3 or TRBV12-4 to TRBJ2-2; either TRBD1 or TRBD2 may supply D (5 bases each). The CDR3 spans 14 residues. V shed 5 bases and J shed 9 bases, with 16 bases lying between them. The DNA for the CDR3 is TGTGCCAGCAGTCAAACTGTTGGGGACCGGGAGCTGTTTTTT. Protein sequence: CASSQTVGDRELFF.

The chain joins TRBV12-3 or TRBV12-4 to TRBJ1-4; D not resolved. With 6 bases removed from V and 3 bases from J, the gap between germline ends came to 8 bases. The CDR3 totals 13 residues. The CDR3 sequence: CASREWANEKLFF. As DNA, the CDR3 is TGTGCCAGCAGGGAGTGGGCTAATGAAAAACTGTTTTTT.

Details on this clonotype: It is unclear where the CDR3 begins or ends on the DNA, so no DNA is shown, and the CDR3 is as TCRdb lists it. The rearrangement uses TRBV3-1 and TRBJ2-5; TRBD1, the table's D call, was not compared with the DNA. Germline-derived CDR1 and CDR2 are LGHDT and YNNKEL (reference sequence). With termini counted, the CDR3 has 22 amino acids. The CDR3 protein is CASSLHLGHFYEQYFGPGTLYF.

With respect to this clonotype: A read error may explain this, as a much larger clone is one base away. This CDR3 is CVSSPTGTGSYNEQFF. The CDR3 DNA follows: TGTGTCAGCAGCCCTACCGGGACAGGGTCTTACAATGAGCAGTTCTTC. The V gene is TRBV7-3, the J gene TRBJ2-1; 9 positions match TRBD1. The germline CDR1 and CDR2 sequences are SGHTA and FQGTGA. The CDR3 spans 16 residues.

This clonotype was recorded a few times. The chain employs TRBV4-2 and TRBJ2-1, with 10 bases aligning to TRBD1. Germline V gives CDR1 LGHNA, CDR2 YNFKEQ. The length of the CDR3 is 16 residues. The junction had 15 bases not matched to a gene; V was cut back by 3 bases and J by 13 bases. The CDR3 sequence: CASSHARQGAGETQFF. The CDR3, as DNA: TGTGCCAGCAGCCATGCTAGACAGGGGGCTGGGGAGACCCAGTTCTTC.

CDR3 sequence reads: CASSPMTNYGYTF. CDR3 DNA: TGTGCCAGCAGCCCCATGACTAACTATGGCTACACCTTC. The chain links TRBV12-3 or TRBV12-4 to TRBJ1-2; D not certain. The CDR3 length is 13 residues. V shed 6 bases and J shed 0 bases, with 8 bases lying between them.

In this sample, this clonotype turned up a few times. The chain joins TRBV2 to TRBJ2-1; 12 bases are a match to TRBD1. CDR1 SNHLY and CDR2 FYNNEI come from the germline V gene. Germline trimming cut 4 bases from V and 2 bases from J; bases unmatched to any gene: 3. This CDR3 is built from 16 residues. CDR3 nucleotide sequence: TGTGCCAGCAGTGCTGGGACAGGGGGCGCCTACAATGAGCAGTTCTTC. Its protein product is CASSAGTGGAYNEQFF.

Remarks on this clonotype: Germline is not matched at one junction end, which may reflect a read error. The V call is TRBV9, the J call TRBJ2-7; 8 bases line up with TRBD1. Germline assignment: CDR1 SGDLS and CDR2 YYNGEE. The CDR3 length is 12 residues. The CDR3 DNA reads TGTGCCGGCAGCGGACAGGGTACCAAGCAGTACTTC. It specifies CAGSGQGTKQYF. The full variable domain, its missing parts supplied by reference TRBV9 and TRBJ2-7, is DSGVTQTPKHLITATGQRVTLRCSPRSGDLSVYWYQQSLDQGLQFLIQYYNGEERAKGNILERFSAQQFPDLHSELNLSSLELGDSALYFCAGSGQGTKQYFGPGTRLTVT.

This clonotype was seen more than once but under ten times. The CDR3 nucleotides read TGTGCCAGCAGCTTCTCCCCCATGAGTTCACCCCTCCACTTT. Translated, it gives CASSFSPMSSPLHF. V and J are TRBV5-5 and TRBJ1-6; D gene ambiguous. The CDR3 is 14 amino acids. The germline CDR1 and CDR2 sequences are SGHKS and YYEKEE (reference sequence). V was shortened by 2 bases and J by 9 bases, with 12 bases between the two germline ends.